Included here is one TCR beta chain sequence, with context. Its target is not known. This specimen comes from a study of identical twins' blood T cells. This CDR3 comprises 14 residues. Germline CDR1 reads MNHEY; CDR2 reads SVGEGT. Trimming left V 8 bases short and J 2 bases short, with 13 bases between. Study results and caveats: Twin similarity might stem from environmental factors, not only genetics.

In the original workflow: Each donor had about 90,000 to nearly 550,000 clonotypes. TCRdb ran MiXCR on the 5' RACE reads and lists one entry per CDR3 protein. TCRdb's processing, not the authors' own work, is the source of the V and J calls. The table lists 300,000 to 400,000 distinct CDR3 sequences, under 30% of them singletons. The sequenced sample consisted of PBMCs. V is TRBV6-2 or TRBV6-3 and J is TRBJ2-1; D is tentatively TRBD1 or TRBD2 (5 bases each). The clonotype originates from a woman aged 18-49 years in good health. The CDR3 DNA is TGTGCCAGCGACCGGGACGGAGCCTACAATGAGCAGTTCTTC. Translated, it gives CASDRDGAYNEQFF.